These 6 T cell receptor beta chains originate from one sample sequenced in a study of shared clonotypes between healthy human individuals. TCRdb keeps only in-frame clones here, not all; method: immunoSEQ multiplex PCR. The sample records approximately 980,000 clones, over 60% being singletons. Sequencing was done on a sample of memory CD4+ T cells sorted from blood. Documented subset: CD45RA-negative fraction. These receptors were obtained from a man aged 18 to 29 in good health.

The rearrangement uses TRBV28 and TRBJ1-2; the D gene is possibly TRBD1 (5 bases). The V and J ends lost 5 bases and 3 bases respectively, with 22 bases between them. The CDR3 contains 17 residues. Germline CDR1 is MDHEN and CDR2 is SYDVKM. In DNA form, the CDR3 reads TGTGCCAGCAGTAATGCCGGGGGACCCACCACCCACTATGGCTACACCTTC. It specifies CASSNAGGPTTHYGYTF.

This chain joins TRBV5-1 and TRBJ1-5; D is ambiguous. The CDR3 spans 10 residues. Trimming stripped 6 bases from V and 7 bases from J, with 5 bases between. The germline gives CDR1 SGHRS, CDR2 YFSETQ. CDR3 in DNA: TGCGCCAGCACGGGCCAGCCCCAGCATTTT. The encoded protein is CASTGQPQHF.

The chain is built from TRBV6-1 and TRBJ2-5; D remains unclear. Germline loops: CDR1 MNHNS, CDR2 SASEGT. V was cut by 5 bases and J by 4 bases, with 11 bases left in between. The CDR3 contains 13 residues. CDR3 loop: CASSLSWRETQYF. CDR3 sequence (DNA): TGTGCCAGCAGTTTGAGTTGGCGAGAGACCCAGTACTTC.

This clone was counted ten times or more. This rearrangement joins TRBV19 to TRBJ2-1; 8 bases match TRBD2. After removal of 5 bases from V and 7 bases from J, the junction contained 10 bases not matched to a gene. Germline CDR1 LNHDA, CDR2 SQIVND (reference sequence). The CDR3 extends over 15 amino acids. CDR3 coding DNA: TGTGCCAGTAGTCCGGGACTAGTCGGTGTAAATGAGCAGTTCTTC. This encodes CASSPGLVGVNEQFF.

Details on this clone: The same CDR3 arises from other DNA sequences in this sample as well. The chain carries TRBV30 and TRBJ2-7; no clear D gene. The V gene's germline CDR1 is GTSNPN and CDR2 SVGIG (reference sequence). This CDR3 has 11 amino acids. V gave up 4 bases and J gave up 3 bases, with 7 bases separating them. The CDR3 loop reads CAWTSGYEQYF. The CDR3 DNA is TGTGCCTGGACTTCCGGCTACGAGCAGTACTTC.

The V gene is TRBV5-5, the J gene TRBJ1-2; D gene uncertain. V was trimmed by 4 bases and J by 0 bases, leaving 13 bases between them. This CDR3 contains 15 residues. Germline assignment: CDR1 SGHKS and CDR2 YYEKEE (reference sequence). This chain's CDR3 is CASSAFVGTNYGYTF. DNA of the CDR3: TGTGCCAGCAGCGCGTTTGTGGGTACTAACTATGGCTACACCTTC.